The 25 T cell receptor beta chains below come from one sample, sequenced in a study of beta chain features in type 1 diabetes. Every isolated RNA sample was fully reverse transcribed, so sequencing captured expressed TCRB transcripts. Assay: immunoSEQ multiplex PCR; the TCRdb copy retains only in-frame clones and omits some. In the table there are around 280,000 clones, approximately 16% of which are singletons. Findings and limits, study-wide: All four CD4+ subsets of Type 1 diabetes patients contained TCRB CDR3s that were moderately but significantly shorter.

Their antigens remain unidentified. The sequenced material came from naive CD4+ T cells from blood. Receptor source: a man between 18 and 35 years old with type 1 diabetes.

This clone appeared a few times. This chain uses TRBV7-2 with TRBJ2-2; no firm D call. The CDR3 has 11 amino acids. V was shortened by 5 bases and J by 9 bases, with 7 bases between the two germline ends. Looked up from germline, CDR1 is SGHTA and CDR2 is FQGNSA. Written as DNA, the CDR3 is TGTGCCAGCAGCCGGTTCTGGGAGCTGTTTTTT. Its translation: CASSRFWELFF.

This clone came up a few times. The V and J genes are TRBV6-1 and TRBJ1-1; D is possibly TRBD1 (5 bases). Trimming stripped 6 bases from V and 0 bases from J, with 8 bases between. In germline, CDR1 is MNHNS, CDR2 SASEGT. This CDR3 has 13 amino acids. In DNA, the CDR3 is TGTGCCAGCAGGCGACAGATGAACACTGAAGCTTTCTTT. Protein product: CASRRQMNTEAFF.

This clone was seen a handful of times. The chain couples TRBV18 to TRBJ1-2; D gene unclear. The CDR3 loop spans 13 amino acids. The V end was cut by 3 bases, the J end by 8 bases, with 13 bases between. CDR1 is KGHSH and CDR2 is LQKENI in the germline V gene. This chain's CDR3 is CASSPELMRGYTF. DNA for the CDR3: TGTGCCAGCTCACCGGAGTTGATGAGGGGCTACACCTTC. Full variable domain (remainder filled in from reference TRBV18 and TRBJ1-2): NAGVMQNPRHLVRRRGQEARLRCSPMKGHSHVYWYRQLPEEGLKFMVYLQKENIIDESGMPKERFSAEFPKEGPSILRIQQVVRGDSAAYFCASSPELMRGYTFGSGTRLTVV.

This clone was seen a handful of times. This chain uses TRBV6-5 with TRBJ2-3; 9 positions agree with TRBD2. There are 15 residues in the CDR3. The V gene's germline CDR1 is MNHEY and CDR2 SVGAGI. V was clipped by 2 bases and J by 4 bases; unmatched bases: 4. CDR3 residues: CASSYASGKPDTQYF. The CDR3 DNA reads TGTGCCAGCAGTTACGCTAGCGGGAAGCCAGATACGCAGTATTTT.

This rearrangement joins TRBV4-3 to TRBJ2-1, with unresolved D. Germline lookup yields CDR1 LGHNA and CDR2 YSLEER. The CDR3 extends over 18 amino acids. V shed 0 bases and J shed 0 bases, with 15 bases lying between them. The CDR3 here is CASSQDFDPNSSYNEQFF. For the CDR3, the DNA is TGCGCCAGCAGCCAAGACTTTGACCCTAACAGCTCCTACAATGAGCAGTTCTTC.

V is TRBV5-1 and J is TRBJ2-5; the match to TRBD1 covers 11 bases. Per germline, CDR1 SGHRS and CDR2 YFSETQ. This CDR3 has 15 residues. V dropped 5 bases and J dropped 4; count of bases not matched to a gene: 7. CDR3 bases: TGCGCCAGCAGTTCCGGGACAGGGGGGGCAGAGACCCAGTACTTC. Translated: CASSSGTGGAETQYF.

This clone was detected a few times. This chain joins TRBV20-1 and TRBJ1-1; D not resolved. Germline lookup yields CDR1 DFQATT and CDR2 SNEGSKA (reference sequence). The ends were cut back, 5 bases at V and 12 bases at J, with 16 bases in the middle. The CDR3 is made up of 11 amino acids. DNA for the CDR3: TGCAGTGCTCTAAAAGACATTATTCCTTTCTTT. It specifies CSALKDIIPFF.

This clone was found a few times. The V and J genes are TRBV4-3 and TRBJ1-2, with D perhaps TRBD1 (6 bases). Germline CDR1 is LGHNA and CDR2 is YSLEER. The CDR3 loop spans 14 amino acids. V was cut by 1 base and J by 8 bases, with 14 bases left in between. As DNA, the CDR3 is TGCGCCAGCAGCCAAGTCTCAGGGGTGAAGGGCTACACCTTC. Translated: CASSQVSGVKGYTF.

This clone turned up a few times. The chain couples TRBV6-6 to TRBJ2-5; tentatively, D is TRBD2 (5 bases). V lost 0 bases and J 3 bases, leaving 8 bases between the germline ends. The CDR3 extends over 14 amino acids. The germline CDR1 and CDR2 sequences are MNHNY and SVGAGI (reference sequence). For the CDR3, the DNA is TGTGCCAGCAGTTACTCGCGGGCCGAAGAGACCCAGTACTTC. It specifies CASSYSRAEETQYF.

In its sample, this clone was seen a few times. The J gene is TRBJ1-2, the V gene TRBV4-3, with D perhaps matching TRBD1 (5 bases). The CDR3 is made up of 17 amino acids. Germline V gene lookup returns CDR1 LGHNA and CDR2 YSLEER. V lost 1 base and J 4 bases, leaving 19 bases between the germline ends. The CDR3 DNA reads TGCGCCAGCAGCCAAGTCGCCGACGGTCAGGGCTTCTATGGCTACACCTTC. As protein: CASSQVADGQGFYGYTF.

The chain couples TRBV2 to TRBJ2-1, with D uncertain. The CDR3 length is 12 residues. Germline CDR1 reads SNHLY; CDR2 reads FYNNEI. Trimming removed 3 bases at V and 6 bases at J, with 6 bases between. CDR3 sequence: CASSDDSNEQFF. CDR3 DNA sequence: TGTGCCAGCAGTGATGACTCCAATGAGCAGTTCTTC.

The rearrangement uses TRBV7-2 and TRBJ2-7; perhaps TRBD2 as D (5 bases). The CDR3 is 15 residues long. V gave up 5 bases and J gave up 0 bases, with 14 bases separating them. The germline gives CDR1 SGHTA, CDR2 FQGNSA. CDR3 in amino acids: CASSQLGSLSYEQYF. The CDR3 DNA reads TGTGCCAGCAGCCAATTAGGGAGCCTCTCCTACGAGCAGTACTTC.

In this sample, this clone turned up a few times. The CDR3: CAISAQGLAGMSTYNEQFF. The CDR3 DNA sequence: TGTGCCATCAGTGCACAGGGACTAGCGGGAATGTCGACCTACAATGAGCAGTTCTTC. The chain carries TRBV10-3 and TRBJ2-1, with 13 bases that match TRBD2. In germline, CDR1 is ENHRY, CDR2 SYGVKD. This CDR3 has 19 residues. V lost 4 bases, J lost 2 bases, and 11 bases stayed unmatched.

The chain is built from TRBV5-1 and TRBJ2-4, with D perhaps TRBD1 (6 bases). CDR1 and CDR2 from the germline V gene are SGHRS and YFSETQ. Trimming cost V 3 bases and J 0 bases, with 19 bases left between them. This CDR3 has 18 residues. As DNA, the CDR3 is TGCGCCAGCAGCTGGGGGCTCCCCAGCGGTCTAGCCAAAAACATTCAGTACTTC. Protein sequence: CASSWGLPSGLAKNIQYF.

This clone was observed a few times. Other DNA sequences in the same sample also yield this CDR3. The V gene is TRBV30, the J gene TRBJ2-3; a weak D match, TRBD1 (5 bases). Germline V gives CDR1 GTSNPN, CDR2 SVGIG (reference sequence). CDR3 size: 13 residues. Between the trimmed V and J ends, which lost 0 bases and 2 bases, there was a span of 6 bases. CDR3 DNA sequence: TGTGCCTGGAGTGTGGACAACACAGATACGCAGTATTTT. Residues: CAWSVDNTDTQYF. Together with reference TRBV30 and TRBJ2-3, the CDR3 gives the full variable domain: SQTIHQWPATLVQPVGSPLSLECTVEGTSNPNLYWYRQAAGRGLQLLFYSVGIGQISSEVPQNLSASRPQDRQFILSSKKLLLSDSGFYLCAWSVDNTDTQYFGPGTRLTVL.

The rearrangement joins TRBV30 to TRBJ1-2; possibly TRBD1 for D (6 bases). The CDR3 covers 12 residues. V lost 2 bases and J lost 9, with 13 bases in between. Germline V gives CDR1 GTSNPN, CDR2 SVGIG (reference sequence). The CDR3 sequence is CAWSIPGGRYTF. CDR3 bases: TGTGCCTGGAGTATCCCGGGGGGCCGCTACACCTTC.

The chain employs TRBV30 and TRBJ2-7; 8 bases fit TRBD1. The trim removed 5 bases at V and 7 bases at J, leaving 4 bases unmatched. Germline CDR1 is GTSNPN and CDR2 is SVGIG (reference sequence). The CDR3 sequence is 11 residues long. This CDR3 is CAWQGAREQYF. CDR3 in DNA: TGTGCCTGGCAGGGGGCTCGGGAGCAGTACTTC.

The V and J genes are TRBV30 and TRBJ1-1, with no clear D. Trimming pared 2 bases from V and 4 bases from J, leaving 14 bases between. Germline V CDR1 and CDR2: GTSNPN, SVGIG (reference sequence). The CDR3 loop spans 14 amino acids. CDR3 bases: TGTGCCTGGAGTTTGGTACCACCAGGCACTGAAGCTTTCTTT. It encodes CAWSLVPPGTEAFF.

This chain connects TRBV7-9 to TRBJ2-1; tentatively, D is TRBD1 (7 bases). Trimming took off 8 bases at V and 2 bases at J, with 16 bases between the two ends. The CDR3 covers 15 residues. Looked up from germline, CDR1 is SEHNR and CDR2 is FQNEAQ (reference sequence). The CDR3 bases are TGTGCCAGCCGAGCCCAGGGGGGCCCCTACAATGAGCAGTTCTTC. The encoded protein is CASRAQGGPYNEQFF.

The V call is TRBV5-1, the J call TRBJ2-5, with D possibly being TRBD1 (5 bases). This CDR3 comprises 14 residues. Per germline, CDR1 SGHRS and CDR2 YFSETQ. V dropped 5 bases and J dropped 0 bases, with 11 bases sitting between them. Here the CDR3 DNA reads TGCGCCAGCAGTAAGGACACTAACCAAGAGACCCAGTACTTC. Translated, it gives CASSKDTNQETQYF. Full variable domain (remainder filled in from reference TRBV5-1 and TRBJ2-5): KAGVTQTPRYLIKTRGQQVTLSCSPISGHRSVSWYQQTPGQGLQFLFEYFSETQRNKGNFPGRFSGRQFSNSRSEMNVSTLELGDSALYLCASSKDTNQETQYFGPGTRLLVL.

This CDR3 is CASSLQVGEAFF. The CDR3 bases are TGTGCCAGCAGCTTACAGGTTGGTGAAGCTTTCTTT. V usage is TRBV11-2 and J usage is TRBJ1-1, with D unresolved. CDR1 is SGHAT and CDR2 is FQNNGV in the germline V gene. V was trimmed by 2 bases and J by 7 bases, leaving 8 bases between them. The CDR3 is 12 residues long. Supplemented by reference TRBV11-2 and TRBJ1-1, the full variable domain reads EAGVAQSPRYKIIEKRQSVAFWCNPISGHATLYWYQQILGQGPKLLIQFQNNGVVDDSQLPKDRFSAERLKGVDSTLKIQPAKLEDSAVYLCASSLQVGEAFFGQGTRLTVV.

This chain uses TRBV4-2 with TRBJ1-1, with D perhaps TRBD1 (6 bases). Germline V gives CDR1 LGHNA, CDR2 YNFKEQ. V lost 4 bases to trimming and J lost 4 bases, with 13 bases between them. This CDR3 spans 14 amino acids. CDR3 in DNA: TGTGCCAGCAGCCTAATCGACAGGCCCACTGAAGCTTTCTTT. This codes for CASSLIDRPTEAFF.

V and J are TRBV5-5 and TRBJ1-2; D gene unclear. CDR1 is SGHKS and CDR2 is YYEKEE in the germline V gene (reference sequence). CDR3 length: 13 amino acids. Trimming stripped 0 bases from V and 6 bases from J, with 9 bases between. In DNA form, the CDR3 reads TGTGCCAGCAGCTTGGGGACCGGGGATGGCTACACCTTC. Its translation: CASSLGTGDGYTF.

V and J are TRBV27 and TRBJ2-3; a weak D match, TRBD2 (6 bases). V was shortened by 9 bases and J by 3 bases, with 10 bases between the two germline ends. This CDR3 contains 12 residues. The germline V gene has CDR1 MNHEY and CDR2 SMNVEV (reference sequence). The CDR3 sequence: CASRDFTDTQYF. The CDR3 DNA is TGTGCCAGTCGGGACTTTACAGATACGCAGTATTTT.

The table lists this clone with a few counts. V is TRBV30 and J is TRBJ2-1; no clear D. CDR1 is GTSNPN and CDR2 is SVGIG in the germline V gene (reference sequence). CDR3 length equals 12 residues. Trimming shortened V by 0 bases and J by 10 bases, and 10 bases separated the two germline ends. The CDR3, as DNA: TGTGCCTGGAGTGTATTGCCGCGCGAGCAGTTCTTC. It yields the protein CAWSVLPREQFF.